Below, 14 T cell receptor beta chains from the same sample are listed, as sequenced in a study of blood T cell repertoires in COVID-19. Assay: immunoSEQ multiplex PCR; the TCRdb copy retains only in-frame clones and omits some. This sample has some 120,000 clones, with 71% found just once. Sequenced input: peripheral blood. These receptors came from a human donor with acute or convalescent COVID-19. The donor label of this sample is uncertain.

The J gene is TRBJ2-1, the V gene TRBV24-1; no firm D call. Germline CDR1 is KGHDR and CDR2 is SFDVKD. The CDR3 is made up of 17 amino acids. Deletions cut 3 bases from V and 0 bases from J, with 14 bases between. CDR3 DNA sequence: TGTGCCACCAGTGATCGACGGAGAGCCAGCTCCTACAATGAGCAGTTCTTC. It is translated as CATSDRRRASSYNEQFF.

This chain connects TRBV27 to TRBJ1-6; 9 bases map to TRBD1. This CDR3 has 13 residues. Unmatched junction bases numbered 4, after V lost 10 bases and J lost 6 bases. Looked up from germline, CDR1 is MNHEY and CDR2 is SMNVEV (reference sequence). DNA for the CDR3: TGTGCCACCCGGGACAGGGTTAATTCACCCCTCCACTTT. It specifies CATRDRVNSPLHF.

This chain joins TRBV6-2 or TRBV6-3 and TRBJ1-5; 7 nucleotides align to TRBD1. Trimming removed 6 bases from V and 1 base from J; junction bases left unmatched: 12. The germline gives CDR1 MNHEY, CDR2 SVGEGT. This CDR3 contains 17 residues. The CDR3 DNA reads TGTGCCAGCAGCCCTAAGCCGACAGGGCACAGCAATCAGCCCCAGCATTTT. Protein sequence: CASSPKPTGHSNQPQHF.

Only a few counts were recorded for this clone. This chain links TRBV2 with TRBJ2-2, with a possible D match to TRBD2 (6 bases). V was trimmed by 8 bases and J by 4 bases, leaving 8 bases between them. CDR1 and CDR2 (germline): SNHLY, FYNNEI. CDR3 length equals 12 residues. The DNA for the CDR3 is TGTGCCAGCCGGGGGTCCACCGGGGAGCTGTTTTTT. Translating it yields CASRGSTGELFF.

The rearrangement links TRBV18 to TRBJ2-3; 9 bases are shared with TRBD1. The V and J ends lost 1 base and 3 bases, in that order; junction bases with no gene match: 5. Germline V CDR1 and CDR2: KGHSH, LQKENI. The CDR3 contains 16 residues. Written as DNA, the CDR3 is TGTGCCAGCTCACCACTTCCGGGACAGGGTACAGATACGCAGTATTTT. Translating gives CASSPLPGQGTDTQYF.

This clone was picked up a small number of times. The chain carries TRBV27 and TRBJ1-1, with D perhaps matching TRBD1 (6 bases). This CDR3 has 14 amino acids. V was cut by 3 bases and J by 0 bases, with 8 bases left in between. Germline V gives CDR1 MNHEY, CDR2 SMNVEV (reference sequence). The CDR3 DNA reads TGTGCCAGCAGTTTGGACAGTCTGAACACTGAAGCTTTCTTT. Its translation: CASSLDSLNTEAFF.

This clone has at least ten counts. The V gene is TRBV30, the J gene TRBJ1-5; perhaps TRBD1 as D (5 bases). Between the trimmed V and J ends, which lost 3 bases and 5 bases, there was a span of 23 bases. This CDR3 is 17 amino acids long. The germline V gene has CDR1 GTSNPN and CDR2 SVGIG (reference sequence). The CDR3 DNA reads TGTGCCTGGAGCGCGGGACTCTTGAGTGGGGGAGATCAGCCCCAGCATTTT. The encoded protein is CAWSAGLLSGGDQPQHF.

The V gene is TRBV30, the J gene TRBJ2-4, with TRBD2 matching over 7 bases. This CDR3 has 15 amino acids. The germline CDR1 and CDR2 sequences are GTSNPN and SVGIG (reference sequence). V gave up 3 bases and J gave up 2 bases; unmatched junction bases: 7. In DNA form, the CDR3 reads TGTGCCTGGAGGGGAGGGATGGGCCCCAAAAACATTCAGTACTTC. Encoded protein: CAWRGGMGPKNIQYF.

This rearrangement joins TRBV3-1 (or the pseudogene TRBV3-2) to TRBJ2-1; 8 positions agree with TRBD1. CDR3 length: 14 amino acids. Losses at the gene ends were 4 bases for V and 9 bases for J; bases not matched to a gene: 8. The germline V gene has CDR1 LGHDT and CDR2 YNNKEL (reference sequence). CDR3 sequence reads: CASSPGAGGLEQFF. DNA for the CDR3: TGTGCCAGCAGCCCCGGGGCAGGGGGCCTTGAGCAGTTCTTC.

The genes are TRBV29-1 and TRBJ1-1; D uncertain. Germline V gives CDR1 SQVTM, CDR2 ANQGSEA. V shed 1 base and J shed 1 base, with 4 bases lying between them. CDR3 size: 12 residues. CDR3 residues: CSVEGRNTEAFF. The CDR3 DNA sequence: TGCAGCGTTGAAGGCAGGAACACTGAAGCTTTCTTT.

The chain links TRBV7-8 to TRBJ2-1; 8 nucleotides line up with TRBD1. Looked up from germline, CDR1 is SGHVS and CDR2 is FQNEAQ. CDR3 length: 17 residues. The junction had 10 bases not matched to a gene; V was cut back by 1 base and J by 5 bases. The DNA for the CDR3 is TGTGCCAGCAGCTTAGAGAGACAGGGGTTTTCGCACAATGAGCAGTTCTTC. Encoded protein: CASSLERQGFSHNEQFF.

V gene TRBV6-1 combines with J gene TRBJ1-4; D remains unclear. From germline, CDR1 is MNHNS and CDR2 SASEGT. The V end lost 3 bases, the J end lost 5 bases, and 16 bases lay between the germline ends. There are 16 residues in the CDR3. The CDR3 loop reads CASSEIATRGNEKLFF. In DNA, the CDR3 is TGTGCCAGCAGTGAGATCGCAACCCGAGGGAATGAAAAACTGTTTTTT.

As DNA, the CDR3 is TGTGCCACCAGCAGAGATGGGACAGGGAATTTTGGCAATCAGCCCCAGCATTTT. It is translated as CATSRDGTGNFGNQPQHF. J is TRBJ1-5 and V is TRBV15; the match to TRBD1 covers 9 bases. Germline CDR1 and CDR2: LNHNV and YYDKDF (reference sequence). With V trimmed by 0 bases and J by 2 bases, 8 bases remained unmatched. The CDR3 runs to 18 residues.

V is TRBV23-1 and J is TRBJ2-7; unclear D gene. TRBV23-1 is treated as an ORF (open reading frame) with a function not yet certain. The CDR3 is 11 amino acids. Trimming took 10 bases from V and 6 from J, leaving 13 bases between them. CDR3 loop: CANNLESEQYF. CDR3 DNA: TGCGCCAATAATCTCGAGAGCGAGCAGTACTTC.